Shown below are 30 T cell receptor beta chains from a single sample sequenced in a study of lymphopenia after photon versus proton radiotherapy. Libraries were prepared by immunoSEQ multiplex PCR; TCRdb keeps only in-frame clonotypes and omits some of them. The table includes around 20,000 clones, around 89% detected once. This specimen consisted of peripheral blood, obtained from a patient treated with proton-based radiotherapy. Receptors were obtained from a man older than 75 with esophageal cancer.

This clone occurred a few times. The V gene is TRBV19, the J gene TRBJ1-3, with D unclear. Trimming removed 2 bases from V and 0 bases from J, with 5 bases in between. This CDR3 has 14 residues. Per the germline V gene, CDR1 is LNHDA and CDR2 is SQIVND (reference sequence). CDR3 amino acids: CASSIKSSGNTIYF. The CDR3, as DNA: TGTGCCAGTAGTATAAAGAGCTCTGGAAACACCATATATTTT.

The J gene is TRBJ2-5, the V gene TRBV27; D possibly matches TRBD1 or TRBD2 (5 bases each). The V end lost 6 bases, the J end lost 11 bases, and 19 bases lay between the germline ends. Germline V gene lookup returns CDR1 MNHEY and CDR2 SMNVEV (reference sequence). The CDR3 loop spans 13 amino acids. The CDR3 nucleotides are TGTGCCAGCAGGGTAGAGGGGAGAGGGGAGCAGTACTTC. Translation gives CASRVEGRGEQYF.

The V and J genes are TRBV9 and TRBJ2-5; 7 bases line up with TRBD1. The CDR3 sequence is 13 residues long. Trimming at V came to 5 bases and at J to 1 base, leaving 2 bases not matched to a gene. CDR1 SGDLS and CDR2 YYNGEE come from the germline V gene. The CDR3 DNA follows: TGTGCCAGCAGAGGGGACAGCCAAGAGACCCAGTACTTC. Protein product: CASRGDSQETQYF.

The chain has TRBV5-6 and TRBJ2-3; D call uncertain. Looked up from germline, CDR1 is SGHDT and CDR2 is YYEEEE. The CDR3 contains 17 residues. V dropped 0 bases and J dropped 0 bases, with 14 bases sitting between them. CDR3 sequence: CASSLEVYSRSTDTQYF. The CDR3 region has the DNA TGTGCCAGCAGCTTGGAGGTGTATAGCCGGAGCACAGATACGCAGTATTTT.

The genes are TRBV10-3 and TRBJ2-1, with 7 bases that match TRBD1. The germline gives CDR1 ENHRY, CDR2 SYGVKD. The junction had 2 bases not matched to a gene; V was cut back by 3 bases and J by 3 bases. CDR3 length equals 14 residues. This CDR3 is CAISDRDSYNEQFF. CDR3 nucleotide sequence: TGTGCCATCAGTGACCGGGACAGCTACAATGAGCAGTTCTTC.

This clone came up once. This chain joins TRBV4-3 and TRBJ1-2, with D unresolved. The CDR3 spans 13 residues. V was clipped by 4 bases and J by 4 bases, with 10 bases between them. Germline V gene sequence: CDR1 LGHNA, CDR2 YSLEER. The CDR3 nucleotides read TGCGCCAGCAGCCCCGGTTTGGCCTATGGCTACACCTTC. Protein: CASSPGLAYGYTF.

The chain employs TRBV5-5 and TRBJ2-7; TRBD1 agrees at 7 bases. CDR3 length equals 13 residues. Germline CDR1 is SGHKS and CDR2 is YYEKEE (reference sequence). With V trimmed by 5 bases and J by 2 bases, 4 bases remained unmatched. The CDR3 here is CASSLTGTYEQYF. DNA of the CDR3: TGTGCCAGCAGTTTGACAGGGACCTACGAGCAGTACTTC.

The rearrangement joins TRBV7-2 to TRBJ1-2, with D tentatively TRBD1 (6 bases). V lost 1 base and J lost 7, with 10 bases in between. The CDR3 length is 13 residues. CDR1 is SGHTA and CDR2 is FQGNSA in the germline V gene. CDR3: CASSLDRDAGYTF. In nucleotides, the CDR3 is TGTGCCAGCAGCTTAGACAGGGATGCTGGCTACACCTTC.

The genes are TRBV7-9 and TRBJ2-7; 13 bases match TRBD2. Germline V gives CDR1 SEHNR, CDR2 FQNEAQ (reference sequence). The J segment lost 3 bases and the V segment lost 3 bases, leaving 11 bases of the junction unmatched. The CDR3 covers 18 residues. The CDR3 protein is CASSFPGTGTSGIYEQYF. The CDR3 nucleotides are TGTGCCAGCAGCTTCCCGGGGACCGGGACTAGCGGGATCTACGAGCAGTACTTC.

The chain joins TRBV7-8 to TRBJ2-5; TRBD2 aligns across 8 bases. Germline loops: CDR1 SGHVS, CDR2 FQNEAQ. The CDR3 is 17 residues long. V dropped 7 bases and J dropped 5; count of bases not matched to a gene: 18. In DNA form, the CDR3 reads TGTGCCAGCATCGTTTATCTAACTAGCGGTCCAAGGGAGACCCAGTACTTC. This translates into CASIVYLTSGPRETQYF.

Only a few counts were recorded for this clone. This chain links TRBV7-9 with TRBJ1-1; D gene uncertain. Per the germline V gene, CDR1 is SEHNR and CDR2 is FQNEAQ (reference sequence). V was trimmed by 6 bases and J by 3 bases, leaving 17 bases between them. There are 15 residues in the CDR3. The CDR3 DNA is TGTGCCAGCAGACCTGTCACCTTTGAGGACACTGAAGCTTTCTTT. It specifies CASRPVTFEDTEAFF.

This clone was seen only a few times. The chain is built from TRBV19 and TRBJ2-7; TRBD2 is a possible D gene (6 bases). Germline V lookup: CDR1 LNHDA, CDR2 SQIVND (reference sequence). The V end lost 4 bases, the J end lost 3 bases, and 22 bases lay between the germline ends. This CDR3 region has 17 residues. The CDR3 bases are TGTGCCAGTAGTACCCGGAAGGTGGTAGCGGATAACTACGAGCAGTACTTC. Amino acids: CASSTRKVVADNYEQYF.

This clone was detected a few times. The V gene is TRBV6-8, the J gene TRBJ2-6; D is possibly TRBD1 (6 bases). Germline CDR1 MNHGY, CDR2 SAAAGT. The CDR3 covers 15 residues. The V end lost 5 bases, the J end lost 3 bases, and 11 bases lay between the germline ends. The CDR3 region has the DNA TGTGCCAGCAGTGAACAGGGCTATGGGGCCAACGTCCTGACTTTC. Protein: CASSEQGYGANVLTF.

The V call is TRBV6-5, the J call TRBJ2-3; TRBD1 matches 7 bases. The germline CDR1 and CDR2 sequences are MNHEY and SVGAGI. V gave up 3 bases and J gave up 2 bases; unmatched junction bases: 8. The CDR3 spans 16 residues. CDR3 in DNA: TGTGCCAGCAGTTATCTTAGCAAGGGGGCCACAGATACGCAGTATTTT. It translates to CASSYLSKGATDTQYF.

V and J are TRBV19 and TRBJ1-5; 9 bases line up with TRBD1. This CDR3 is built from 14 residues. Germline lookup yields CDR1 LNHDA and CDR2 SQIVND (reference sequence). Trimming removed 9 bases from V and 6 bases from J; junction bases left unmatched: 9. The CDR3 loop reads CARLRDRVFQPQHF. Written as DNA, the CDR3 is TGTGCCAGACTCCGGGACAGGGTCTTTCAGCCCCAGCATTTT.

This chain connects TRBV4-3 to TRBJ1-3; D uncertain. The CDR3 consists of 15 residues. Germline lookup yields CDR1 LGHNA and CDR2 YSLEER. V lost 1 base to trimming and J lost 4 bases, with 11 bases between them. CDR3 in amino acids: CASSQGTGSGNTIYF. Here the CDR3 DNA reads TGCGCCAGCAGCCAAGGAACCGGGAGCGGAAACACCATATATTTT.

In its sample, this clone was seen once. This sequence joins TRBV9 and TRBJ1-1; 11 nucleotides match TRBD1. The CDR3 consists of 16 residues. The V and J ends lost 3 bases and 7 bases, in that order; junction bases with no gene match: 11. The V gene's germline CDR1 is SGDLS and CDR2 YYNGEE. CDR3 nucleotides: TGTGCCAGCAGCGCGGGGGACAGGGGGACCGCGGGTGAAGCTTTCTTT. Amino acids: CASSAGDRGTAGEAFF.

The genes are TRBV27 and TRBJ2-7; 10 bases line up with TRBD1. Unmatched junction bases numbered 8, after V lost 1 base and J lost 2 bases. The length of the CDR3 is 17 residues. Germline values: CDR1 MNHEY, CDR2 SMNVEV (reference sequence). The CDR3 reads CASSLLRDRGMAYEQYF. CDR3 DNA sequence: TGTGCCAGCAGTTTATTGCGGGACAGGGGCATGGCCTACGAGCAGTACTTC.

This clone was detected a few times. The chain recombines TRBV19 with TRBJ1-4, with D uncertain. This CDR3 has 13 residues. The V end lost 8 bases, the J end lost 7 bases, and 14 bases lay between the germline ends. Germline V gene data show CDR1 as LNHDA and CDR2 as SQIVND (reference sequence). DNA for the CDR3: TGTGCCAGTCGATCGAACCCAGGTGAAAAACTGTTTTTT. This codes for CASRSNPGEKLFF.

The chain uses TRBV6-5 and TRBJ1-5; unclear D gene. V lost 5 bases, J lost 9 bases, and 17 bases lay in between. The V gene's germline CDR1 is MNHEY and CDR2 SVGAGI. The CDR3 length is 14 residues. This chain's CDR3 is CASSPERELRPQHF. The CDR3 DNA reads TGTGCCAGCAGTCCGGAACGTGAACTGCGGCCCCAGCATTTT.

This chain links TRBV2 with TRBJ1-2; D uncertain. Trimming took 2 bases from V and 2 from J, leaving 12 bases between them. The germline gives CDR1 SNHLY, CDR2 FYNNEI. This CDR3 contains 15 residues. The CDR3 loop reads CASSELWVGNYGYTF. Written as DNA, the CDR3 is TGTGCCAGCAGTGAATTGTGGGTGGGCAACTATGGCTACACCTTC.

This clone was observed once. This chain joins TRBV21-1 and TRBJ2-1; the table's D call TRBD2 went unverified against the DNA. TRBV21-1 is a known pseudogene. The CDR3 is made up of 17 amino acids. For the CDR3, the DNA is TGTGCCAGCAGCACGACTAGCGGGGGGTTTACCTACAATGAGCAGTTCTTC. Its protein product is CASSTTSGGFTYNEQFF.

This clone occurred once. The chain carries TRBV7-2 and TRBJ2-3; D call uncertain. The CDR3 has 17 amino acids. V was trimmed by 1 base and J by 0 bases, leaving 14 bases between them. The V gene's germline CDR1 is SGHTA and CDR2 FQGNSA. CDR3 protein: CASSLDRRPSSTDTQYF. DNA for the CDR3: TGTGCCAGCAGCTTAGATCGGAGACCCTCTAGCACAGATACGCAGTATTTT.

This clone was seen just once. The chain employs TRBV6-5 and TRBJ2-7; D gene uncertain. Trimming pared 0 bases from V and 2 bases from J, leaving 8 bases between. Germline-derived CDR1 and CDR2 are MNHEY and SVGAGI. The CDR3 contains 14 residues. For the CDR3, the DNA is TGTGCCAGCAGTTACTCGGGGTCCACCTACGAGCAGTACTTC. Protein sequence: CASSYSGSTYEQYF.

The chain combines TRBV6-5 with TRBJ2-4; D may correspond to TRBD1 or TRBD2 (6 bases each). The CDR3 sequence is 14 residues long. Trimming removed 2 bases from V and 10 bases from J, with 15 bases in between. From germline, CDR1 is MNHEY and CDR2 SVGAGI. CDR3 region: CASSYRGDMGIQYF. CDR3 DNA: TGTGCCAGCAGTTACAGGGGGGACATGGGGATTCAGTACTTC.

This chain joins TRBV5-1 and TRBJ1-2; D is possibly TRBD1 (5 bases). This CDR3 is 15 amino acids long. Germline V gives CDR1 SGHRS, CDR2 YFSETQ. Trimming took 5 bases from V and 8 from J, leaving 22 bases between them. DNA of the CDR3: TGCGCCAGCAGTTGGGGCGTTCGGACGGTTAGAGGCTACACCTTC. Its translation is CASSWGVRTVRGYTF.

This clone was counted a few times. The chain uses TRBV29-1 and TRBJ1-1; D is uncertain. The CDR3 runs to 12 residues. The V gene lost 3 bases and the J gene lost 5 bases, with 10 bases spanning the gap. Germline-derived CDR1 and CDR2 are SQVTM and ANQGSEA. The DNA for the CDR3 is TGCAGCGTTGATGTTCTGGGGACTGAAGCTTTCTTT. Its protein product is CSVDVLGTEAFF.

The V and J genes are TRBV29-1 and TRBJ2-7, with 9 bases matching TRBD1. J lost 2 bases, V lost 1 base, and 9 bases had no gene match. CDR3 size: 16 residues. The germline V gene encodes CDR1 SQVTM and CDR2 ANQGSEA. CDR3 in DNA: TGCAGCGTTGAAGGTCCGGACAGGGGCCAGACCTACGAGCAGTACTTC. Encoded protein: CSVEGPDRGQTYEQYF.

The DNA for the CDR3 is TGTGCCAGCAGCTTAGAGTTGTACACTGAAGCTTTCTTT. Its protein product is CASSLELYTEAFF. The chain is built from TRBV7-2 and TRBJ1-1, with D unresolved. Per the germline V gene, CDR1 is SGHTA and CDR2 is FQGNSA. The CDR3 totals 13 residues. V lost 1 base and J 3 bases, leaving 6 bases between the germline ends.

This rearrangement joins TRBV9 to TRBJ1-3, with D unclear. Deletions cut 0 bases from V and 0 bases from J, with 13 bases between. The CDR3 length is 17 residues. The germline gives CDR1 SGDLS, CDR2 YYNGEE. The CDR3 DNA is TGTGCCAGCAGCGTAGACCCCCCGGCAGTCTCTGGAAACACCATATATTTT. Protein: CASSVDPPAVSGNTIYF.